Below, 31 T cell receptor beta chains from the same sample are listed, as sequenced in a study of shared clonotypes between healthy human individuals. Naive CD8 cells lacked CD45RO, underwent positive selection for CCR7 and left out terminally differentiated effector memory CD45RA+ cells. TCRdb's table, derived via immunoSEQ multiplex PCR, lists solely in-frame clones and lacks some. The sample includes about 2.1 million clones, 85% to 95% of them seen just once. The specimen sequenced was naive CD8+ T cells from PBMCs. These receptors were obtained from a man aged 18 to 30 in good health. Some clones in this sample may be carry-over from other donors' samples.

The gene calls are TRBV27 and TRBJ2-1; D is perhaps TRBD2 (5 bases). Germline CDR1 reads MNHEY; CDR2 reads SMNVEV (reference sequence). CDR3 length: 14 amino acids. Trimming took off 2 bases at V and 6 bases at J, with 11 bases between the two ends. This CDR3 reads CASSLASRGNEQFF. DNA of the CDR3: TGTGCCAGCAGTTTAGCTTCTCGGGGCAATGAGCAGTTCTTC.

CDR3: CASSIGGEDEKLFF. The CDR3 nucleotides are TGTGCCAGCAGCATAGGGGGGGAGGACGAAAAACTGTTTTTT. The chain links TRBV28 to TRBJ1-4; D may be TRBD1 (6 bases). CDR3 length: 14 amino acids. Between the trimmed V and J ends, which lost 6 bases and 8 bases, there was a span of 16 bases. Germline-derived CDR1 and CDR2 are MDHEN and SYDVKM.

The J gene is TRBJ1-1, the V gene TRBV6-1, with a tentative D call TRBD1 (5 bases). From germline, CDR1 is MNHNS and CDR2 SASEGT. This CDR3 region has 15 residues. Trimming took 1 base from V and 5 from J, leaving 14 bases between them. CDR3: CASSEGGRARTEAFF. CDR3 DNA: TGTGCCAGCAGTGAAGGGGGCAGGGCACGGACTGAAGCTTTCTTT.

The chain recombines TRBV10-3 with TRBJ1-5; D unclear. CDR1 and CDR2 (germline): ENHRY, SYGVKD. The CDR3 runs 14 residues. V was cut by 2 bases and J by 2 bases, with 7 bases left in between. CDR3 coding DNA: TGTGCCATCAGTGAGGTTGTCGGCAATCAGCCCCAGCATTTT. Amino acid sequence: CAISEVVGNQPQHF.

The chain joins TRBV27 to TRBJ2-3; 14 bases map to TRBD2. This CDR3 comprises 19 residues. In germline, CDR1 is MNHEY, CDR2 SMNVEV (reference sequence). With 2 bases clipped from V and 5 bases from J, the junction kept 12 bases outside the gene matches. The CDR3: CASSLKGPLGLAGVDTQYF. The CDR3 nucleotides read TGTGCCAGCAGTTTAAAGGGACCCTTGGGACTAGCGGGAGTAGATACGCAGTATTTT.

The V gene is TRBV5-1, the J gene TRBJ1-1; D ambiguous. Trimming removed 0 bases from V and 6 bases from J, with 12 bases in between. The V gene's germline CDR1 is SGHRS and CDR2 YFSETQ. The CDR3 is made up of 14 amino acids. The CDR3 DNA reads TGCGCCAGCAGCTTGGGTGTACGAGGTGCTGAAGCTTTCTTT. Amino acid sequence: CASSLGVRGAEAFF. The full variable domain, with the rest looked up from reference TRBV5-1 and TRBJ1-1, is KAGVTQTPRYLIKTRGQQVTLSCSPISGHRSVSWYQQTPGQGLQFLFEYFSETQRNKGNFPGRFSGRQFSNSRSEMNVSTLELGDSALYLCASSLGVRGAEAFFGQGTRLTVV.

The J gene is TRBJ1-2, the V gene TRBV4-2; 9 bases map to TRBD1. Germline CDR1 is LGHNA and CDR2 is YNFKEQ. The V and J ends lost 1 base and 6 bases, in that order; junction bases with no gene match: 6. The CDR3 totals 15 residues. The CDR3 here is CASSQGRTGVDGYTF. CDR3 nucleotides: TGTGCCAGCAGCCAAGGCCGGACAGGGGTGGATGGCTACACCTTC.

The chain joins TRBV7-6 to TRBJ1-3, with unresolved D. The CDR3 sequence is 15 residues long. Germline V CDR1 and CDR2: SGHVS, FNYEAQ. V was trimmed by 6 bases and J by 1 base, leaving 13 bases between them. The CDR3 bases are TGTGCCAGCAGTCCCGATGGTGTGTCTGGAAACACCATATATTTT. Translation: CASSPDGVSGNTIYF.

This chain connects TRBV4-2 to TRBJ2-1, with D perhaps TRBD2 (5 bases). Between the trimmed V and J ends, which lost 1 base and 4 bases, there was a span of 17 bases. The CDR3 has 17 amino acids. In germline, CDR1 is LGHNA, CDR2 YNFKEQ. The DNA of the CDR3 is TGTGCCAGCAGCCAAGGTCTGTCGGGCGGAGGATACAATGAGCAGTTCTTC. It specifies CASSQGLSGGGYNEQFF.

The sample holds one count of this clone. The chain employs TRBV25-1 and TRBJ2-1; 10 bases match TRBD2. CDR3 length: 15 amino acids. CDR1 MGHDK and CDR2 SYGVNS come from the germline V gene. Losses at the gene ends were 3 bases for V and 4 bases for J; bases not matched to a gene: 3. CDR3 protein: CASSERAGGYNEQFF. The DNA of the CDR3 is TGTGCCAGCAGTGAGCGAGCGGGAGGGTACAATGAGCAGTTCTTC.

This chain uses TRBV12-5 with TRBJ2-5; D remains unclear. The CDR3 is 12 residues long. The germline gives CDR1 LGHNT, CDR2 FRNRAP. Trimming shortened V by 2 bases and J by 5 bases, and 6 bases separated the two germline ends. CDR3 in amino acids: CASGLNRETQYF. The CDR3 DNA sequence: TGTGCTAGTGGTTTGAATAGGGAGACCCAGTACTTC.

The chain recombines TRBV7-8 with TRBJ1-5; TRBD1 aligns across 10 bases. Unmatched junction bases numbered 11, after V lost 6 bases and J lost 0 bases. Germline-derived CDR1 and CDR2 are SGHVS and FQNEAQ. The CDR3 has 18 amino acids. The CDR3 nucleotides read TGTGCCAGCAGGTACCGGGACAGGGGACTCTATAGCAATCAGCCCCAGCATTTT. It yields the protein CASRYRDRGLYSNQPQHF.

The gene calls are TRBV15 and TRBJ2-1, with 8 positions matching TRBD2. CDR1 and CDR2 (germline): LNHNV, YYDKDF (reference sequence). Trimming took 0 bases from V and 8 from J; bases not matched to a gene: 9. The CDR3 consists of 16 residues. CDR3 region: CATSRERLAGGHEQFF. The CDR3 DNA follows: TGTGCCACCAGCAGAGAACGGTTGGCGGGAGGACATGAGCAGTTCTTC.

This chain links TRBV13 with TRBJ1-4, with 8 nucleotides matching TRBD1. V shed 7 bases, J shed 6 bases, and the junction held 7 bases outside the gene matches. The CDR3 sequence is 14 residues long. Germline V gene lookup returns CDR1 PRHDT and CDR2 FYEKMQ (reference sequence). The CDR3 DNA reads as TGTGCCAGCACCAGGGACAGGAAGGATGAAAAACTGTTTTTT. This codes for CASTRDRKDEKLFF.

This chain connects TRBV14 to TRBJ2-3, with D possibly being TRBD2 (6 bases). Germline V CDR1 and CDR2: SGHDN, FVKESK. There are 16 residues in the CDR3. Deletions cut 1 base from V and 2 bases from J, with 13 bases between. CDR3 nucleotide sequence: TGTGCCAGCAGCCAAGCGGGGAGCGGGCTCACAGATACGCAGTATTTT. It specifies CASSQAGSGLTDTQYF.

The gene calls are TRBV27 and TRBJ2-2, with 8 nucleotides matching TRBD1. V lost 4 bases to trimming and J lost 6 bases; unmatched junction nucleotides: 4. Germline V CDR1 and CDR2: MNHEY, SMNVEV (reference sequence). CDR3 length: 14 amino acids. The CDR3 DNA reads TGTGCCAGCAGTTCCAGGGGGCTAGCCGGGGAGCTGTTTTTT. Translating it yields CASSSRGLAGELFF.

The chain couples TRBV14 to TRBJ2-1, with TRBD2 matching 11 bases. Trimming cost V 4 bases and J 4 bases; bases outside gene matches: 9. The CDR3 extends over 17 amino acids. Looked up from germline, CDR1 is SGHDN and CDR2 is FVKESK. The CDR3 region is CASSPTSGTSGYNEQFF. The CDR3 nucleotides are TGTGCCAGCAGCCCCACCTCTGGGACTAGCGGATACAATGAGCAGTTCTTC.

This chain connects TRBV9 to TRBJ2-3, with TRBD2 identical over 10 bases. V dropped 4 bases and J dropped 0; count of bases not matched to a gene: 5. The germline CDR1 and CDR2 sequences are SGDLS and YYNGEE. CDR3 length: 16 amino acids. This CDR3 reads CASSTGLAASTDTQYF. CDR3 coding DNA: TGTGCCAGCAGCACTGGACTAGCGGCTAGCACAGATACGCAGTATTTT.

The chain combines TRBV30 with TRBJ2-7; unclear D gene. The V gene lost 5 bases and the J gene lost 2 bases, with 13 bases spanning the gap. This CDR3 has 13 amino acids. CDR1 and CDR2 from the germline V gene are GTSNPN and SVGIG (reference sequence). This chain's CDR3 is CAWADSLAYEQYF. The CDR3 DNA follows: TGTGCCTGGGCTGACTCCTTAGCCTACGAGCAGTACTTC.

The chain employs TRBV11-2 and TRBJ2-1; the D gene is possibly TRBD2 (5 bases). CDR3 length: 15 residues. Trimming removed 1 base from V and 3 bases from J, with 10 bases in between. The germline V gene has CDR1 SGHAT and CDR2 FQNNGV. The CDR3 nucleotides read TGTGCCAGCAGCTTAGGTTACGGGGTCTACAATGAGCAGTTCTTC. It specifies CASSLGYGVYNEQFF.

In DNA, the CDR3 is TGTGCCAGCAGTGAAGGCCTAGCGGGAGTAGATACGCAGTATTTT. It codes for CASSEGLAGVDTQYF. V and J are TRBV25-1 and TRBJ2-3; 10 nucleotides line up with TRBD2. Looked up from germline, CDR1 is MGHDK and CDR2 is SYGVNS. The CDR3 has 15 amino acids. J gave up 5 bases and V 2 bases, and 4 bases lay outside the gene matches.

This clone has more than one count but fewer than ten. The rearrangement joins TRBV30 to TRBJ1-5; D is unresolved. V lost 0 bases to trimming and J lost 2 bases, with 11 bases between them. There are 15 residues in the CDR3. Germline V gives CDR1 GTSNPN, CDR2 SVGIG (reference sequence). The chain's CDR3 is CAWSVKGSGNQPQHF. The CDR3 coding sequence is TGTGCCTGGAGTGTAAAGGGAAGCGGCAATCAGCCCCAGCATTTT.

This clone was observed a few times. This chain joins TRBV27 and TRBJ2-1; D uncertain. The CDR3 has 11 residues. Germline V gene sequence: CDR1 MNHEY, CDR2 SMNVEV (reference sequence). V was shortened by 7 bases and J by 4 bases, with 5 bases between the two germline ends. CDR3 residues: CASTQYNEQFF. The CDR3 DNA follows: TGTGCCAGCACCCAGTACAATGAGCAGTTCTTC.

The V call is TRBV27, the J call TRBJ2-2; D possibly matches TRBD1 or TRBD2 (5 bases each). There are 16 residues in the CDR3. V lost 5 bases to trimming and J lost 6 bases, with 19 bases between them. CDR1 is MNHEY, CDR2 SMNVEV, per germline (reference sequence). The CDR3 loop is CASSPHREWDAGELFF. CDR3 DNA sequence: TGTGCCAGCAGTCCCCATCGTGAATGGGACGCCGGGGAGCTGTTTTTT.

The chain has TRBV28 and TRBJ1-2; D unresolved. Trimming shortened V by 5 bases and J by 0 bases, and 10 bases separated the two germline ends. The germline V gene encodes CDR1 MDHEN and CDR2 SYDVKM. This CDR3 is 14 amino acids long. This chain's CDR3 is CASSPHLANYGYTF. In DNA form, the CDR3 reads TGTGCCAGCAGTCCCCACCTAGCTAACTATGGCTACACCTTC.

The V gene is TRBV5-1, the J gene TRBJ1-1; D is unresolved. Germline assignment: CDR1 SGHRS and CDR2 YFSETQ. V was clipped by 3 bases and J by 8 bases, with 17 bases between them. This CDR3 is 14 amino acids long. This chain's CDR3 is CASSYRPGPLEAFF. The CDR3 DNA sequence: TGCGCCAGCAGCTATCGGCCCGGGCCACTGGAAGCTTTCTTT.

The CDR3 coding sequence is TGTGCCAGCAGCCAAGCCAGGGCCTACTCGGGGGTCCGCGGCTACGAGCAGTACTTC. Translation gives CASSQARAYSGVRGYEQYF. V gene TRBV4-2 combines with J gene TRBJ2-7, with a tentative D call TRBD2 (6 bases). Germline CDR1 reads LGHNA; CDR2 reads YNFKEQ. V was pared by 1 base and J by 3 bases, with 25 bases between. This CDR3 region has 19 residues.

This chain connects TRBV6-5 to TRBJ1-5, with a possible D match to TRBD1 (6 bases). The CDR3 sequence is 15 residues long. Germline-derived CDR1 and CDR2 are MNHEY and SVGAGI. V was pared by 6 bases and J by 0 bases, with 12 bases between. Written as DNA, the CDR3 is TGTGCCAGCAGCACAGGACAGTTTAGCAATCAGCCCCAGCATTTT. Protein: CASSTGQFSNQPQHF.

The chain combines TRBV30 with TRBJ1-1; the D is unclear. The CDR3 is 13 residues long. V gave up 0 bases and J gave up 3 bases, with 8 bases separating them. Per the germline V gene, CDR1 is GTSNPN and CDR2 is SVGIG (reference sequence). The CDR3 loop is CAWSVVVYTEAFF. CDR3 coding DNA: TGTGCCTGGAGTGTAGTAGTCTACACTGAAGCTTTCTTT.

This chain uses TRBV7-9 with TRBJ1-3, with D possibly matching TRBD1 (5 bases). This CDR3 region has 16 residues. In germline, CDR1 is SEHNR, CDR2 FQNEAQ (reference sequence). V lost 7 bases, J lost 0 bases, and 16 bases lay in between. CDR3 nucleotide sequence: TGTGCCAGCACGCCAACGGGGCCCCGCTCTGGAAACACCATATATTTT. This translates into CASTPTGPRSGNTIYF.

The CDR3 here is CASSETPDTQYF. CDR3 DNA sequence: TGCGCCAGCAGCGAGACGCCAGATACGCAGTATTTT. The chain has TRBV5-1 and TRBJ2-3; D remains unclear. This CDR3 spans 12 amino acids. Germline V gives CDR1 SGHRS, CDR2 YFSETQ. V lost 4 bases to trimming and J lost 4 bases, with 7 bases between them. Full variable domain (remainder filled in from reference TRBV5-1 and TRBJ2-3): KAGVTQTPRYLIKTRGQQVTLSCSPISGHRSVSWYQQTPGQGLQFLFEYFSETQRNKGNFPGRFSGRQFSNSRSEMNVSTLELGDSALYLCASSETPDTQYFGPGTRLTVL.